This T cell receptor (beta chain) was identified during a study of blood T cell repertoires in COVID-19. Trimming removed 5 bases at V and 4 bases at J, with 11 bases between. This CDR3 spans 13 amino acids. Germline V gene lookup returns CDR1 LGHDT and CDR2 YNNKEL (reference sequence). Enrolled during active infection, Seattle patients were then followed longitudinally. Here immunoSEQ multiplex PCR was the method, and the copy in TCRdb shows in-frame clones only, minus some. The table has almost 250,000 clones, approximately 85% seen once. This TCR came from an elderly woman with COVID-19, enrolled during active disease. This chain uses TRBV3-1 (or the pseudogene TRBV3-2) with TRBJ1-1; the D gene is possibly TRBD1 (5 bases). Sequencing was performed on peripheral blood. The CDR3 protein is CASSYGGGTEAFF. Written as DNA, the CDR3 is TGTGCCAGCAGCTACGGCGGGGGCACTGAAGCTTTCTTT.